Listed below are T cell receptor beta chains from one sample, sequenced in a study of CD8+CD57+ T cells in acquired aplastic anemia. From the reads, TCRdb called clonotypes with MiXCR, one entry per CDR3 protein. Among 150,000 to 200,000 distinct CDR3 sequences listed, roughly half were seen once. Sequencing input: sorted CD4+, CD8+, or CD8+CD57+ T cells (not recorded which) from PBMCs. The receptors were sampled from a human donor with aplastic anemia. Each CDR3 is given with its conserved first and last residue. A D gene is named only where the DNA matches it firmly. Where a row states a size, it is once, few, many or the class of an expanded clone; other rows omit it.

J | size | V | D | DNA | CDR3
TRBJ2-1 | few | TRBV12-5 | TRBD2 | TGTGCTAGTGGTTCAGCCAGCGGGAGGGCCCGTTCCTACAATGAGCAGTTCTTC | CASGSASGRARSYNEQFF
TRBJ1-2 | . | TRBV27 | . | TGTGCCAGCAGTTTTGTCCGGGGTCCTGTTTATGGCTACACCTTC | CASSFVRGPVYGYTF
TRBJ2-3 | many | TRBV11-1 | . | TGTGCCAGCAGCTCCCCTACCTTAGGGGGCACAGATACGCAGTATTTT | CASSSPTLGGTDTQYF
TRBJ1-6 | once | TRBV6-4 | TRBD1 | TGTGCCAGCAGTGTCCACAGGGGGCAGGCCCTCCACTTT | CASSVHRGQALHF
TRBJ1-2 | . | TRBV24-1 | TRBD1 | TGTGCCACCAAGGCAGGGGGCGGGGATGGCTACACCTTC | CATKAGGGDGYTF
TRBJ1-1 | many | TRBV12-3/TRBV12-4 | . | TGTGCCAGCAGTTTTGGCAGTAACACTGAAGCTTTCTTT | CASSFGSNTEAFF
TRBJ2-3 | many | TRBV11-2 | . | TGTGCCAGCAGCCGAGAGGATACGCAGTATTTT | CASSREDTQYF
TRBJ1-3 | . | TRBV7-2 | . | TGTGCCAGCACCTCAAACAGTGGAAACACCATATATTTT | CASTSNSGNTIYF
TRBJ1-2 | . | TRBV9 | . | TGTGCCAGCAGCGTCGCGTCCCTACCCAACTATGGCTACACCTTC | CASSVASLPNYGYTF
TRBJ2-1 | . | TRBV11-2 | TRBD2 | TGTGCCAGCAGCTTACTACTAGCGGGGGGGCAGGATGAGCAGTTCTTC | CASSLLLAGGQDEQFF
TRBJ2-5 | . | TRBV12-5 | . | TGTGCTAGTGGTTTGACCCCCCCACCCCAGTACTTC | CASGLTPPPQYF
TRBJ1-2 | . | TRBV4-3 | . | TGCGCCAGCAGCCAAGGTTCGAGTGGTTCGAACTATGGCTACACCTTC | CASSQGSSGSNYGYTF
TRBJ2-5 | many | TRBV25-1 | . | TGTGCCAGCAGTGAATCGGGCAGGTACCAAGAGACCCAGTACTTC | CASSESGRYQETQYF
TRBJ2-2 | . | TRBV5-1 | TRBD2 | TGCGCCAGCAGCTTGTTGTTGGGAGGGGAGGACACCGGGGAGCTGTTTTTT | CASSLLLGGEDTGELFF
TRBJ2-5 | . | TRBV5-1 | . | TGCGCCAGCAGCTATGGCGGGACACCCCAAGAGACCCAGTACTTC | CASSYGGTPQETQYF
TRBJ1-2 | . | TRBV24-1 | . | TGTGCCACCAGTGATGTCCAGGCCCCGTATGGCTACACCTTC | CATSDVQAPYGYTF
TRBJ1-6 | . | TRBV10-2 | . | TGCGCCAGCAGTGAGACGCAGAGTAATTCACCCCTCCACTTT | CASSETQSNSPLHF
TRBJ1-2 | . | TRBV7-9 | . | TGTGCCAGCAGCCCACTAAGGGGTGGCTACACCTTC | CASSPLRGGYTF
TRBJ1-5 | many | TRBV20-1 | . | TGCAGTGCTAGGGGCTTAGGGAATCAGCCCCAGCATTTT | CSARGLGNQPQHF
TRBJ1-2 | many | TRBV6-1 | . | TGTGCCAGCAGACCATCGATCCCGCCCGTCGGGGGCTACACCTTC | CASRPSIPPVGGYTF
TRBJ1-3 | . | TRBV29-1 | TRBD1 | TGTGTCTGGAGTGTCGGACAGGGAAGCTCTGGAAACACCATATATTTT | CVWSVGQGSSGNTIYF
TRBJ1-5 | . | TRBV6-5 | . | TGTGCCACCTCGGGGGGTGGTCAGCCCCAGCATTTT | CATSGGGQPQHF
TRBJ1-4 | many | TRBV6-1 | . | TGTGCCAGCAGAGTCGAACAGAGGCCCAACGAAAAACTGTTTTTT | CASRVEQRPNEKLFF
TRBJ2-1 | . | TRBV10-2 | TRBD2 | TGTGCCAGCAGCTATACTAGCGGGGTTCTCTACAATGAGCAGCTCTTC | CASSYTSGVLYNEQLF
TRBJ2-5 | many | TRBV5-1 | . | TGCGCCAGCAGCTTGGGCCAAAACCAAGAGACCCAGTACTTC | CASSLGQNQETQYF
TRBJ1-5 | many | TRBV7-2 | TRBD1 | TGTGCCAGCAGCTCAGACAGGGGGCATCAGCCCCAGCATTTT | CASSSDRGHQPQHF
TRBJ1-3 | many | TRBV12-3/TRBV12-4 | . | TGTGCCAGCAGTGGACAGAGCCAGGGAAACACCATATATTTT | CASSGQSQGNTIYF